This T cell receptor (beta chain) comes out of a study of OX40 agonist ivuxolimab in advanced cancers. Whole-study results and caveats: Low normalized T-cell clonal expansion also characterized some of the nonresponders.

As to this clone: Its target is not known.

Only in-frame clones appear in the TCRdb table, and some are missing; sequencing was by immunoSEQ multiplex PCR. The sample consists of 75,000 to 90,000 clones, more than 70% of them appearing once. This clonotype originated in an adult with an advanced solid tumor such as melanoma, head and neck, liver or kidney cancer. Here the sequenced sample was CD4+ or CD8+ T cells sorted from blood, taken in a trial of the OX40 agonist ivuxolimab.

The CDR3 here is CASSPGGTGIHIQYF. The CDR3 nucleotides read TGTGCCAGCTCACCGGGGGGGACAGGGATCCACATTCAGTACTTC. The chain carries TRBV18 and TRBJ2-4, with TRBD1 matching 9 bases. The CDR3 loop spans 15 amino acids. V gave up 3 bases and J gave up 8 bases; unmatched junction bases: 8. The germline V gene has CDR1 KGHSH and CDR2 LQKENI.